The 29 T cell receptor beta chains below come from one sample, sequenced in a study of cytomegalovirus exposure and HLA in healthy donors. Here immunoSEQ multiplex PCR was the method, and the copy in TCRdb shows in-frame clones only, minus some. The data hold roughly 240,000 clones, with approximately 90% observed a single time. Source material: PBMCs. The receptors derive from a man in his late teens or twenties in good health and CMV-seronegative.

CDR3 nucleotide sequence: TGTGCCAGCAGTCAGGGGGGCCATGCGGAGCTGTTTTTT. Translating it yields CASSQGGHAELFF. The chain combines TRBV6-5 with TRBJ2-2; a weak D match, TRBD1 (7 bases). V lost 5 bases and J 10 bases, leaving 14 bases between the germline ends. Germline V CDR1 and CDR2: MNHEY, SVGAGI. This CDR3 has 13 amino acids.

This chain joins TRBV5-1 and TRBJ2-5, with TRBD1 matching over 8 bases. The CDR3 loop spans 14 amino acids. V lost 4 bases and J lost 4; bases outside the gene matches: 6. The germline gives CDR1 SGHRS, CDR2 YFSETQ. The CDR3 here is CASSETGGSETQYF. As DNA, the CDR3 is TGCGCCAGCAGCGAAACAGGGGGTTCAGAGACCCAGTACTTC.

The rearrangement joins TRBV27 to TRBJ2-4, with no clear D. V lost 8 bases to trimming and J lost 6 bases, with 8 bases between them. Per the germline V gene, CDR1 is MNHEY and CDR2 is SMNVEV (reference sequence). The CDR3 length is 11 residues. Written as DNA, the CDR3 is TGTGCCAGCGGCTTAGCAAACATTCAGTACTTC. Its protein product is CASGLANIQYF.

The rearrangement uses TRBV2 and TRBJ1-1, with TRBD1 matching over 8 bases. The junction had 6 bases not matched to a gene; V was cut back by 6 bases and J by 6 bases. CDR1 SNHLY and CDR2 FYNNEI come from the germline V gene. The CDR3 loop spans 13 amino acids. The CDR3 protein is CASREDRVAEAFF. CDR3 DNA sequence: TGTGCCAGCAGGGAGGACAGGGTCGCTGAAGCTTTCTTT. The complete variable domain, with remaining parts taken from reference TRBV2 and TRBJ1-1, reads EPEVTQTPSHQVTQMGQEVILRCVPISNHLYFYWYRQILGQKVEFLVSFYNNEISEKSEIFDDQFSVERPDGSNFTLKIRSTKLEDSAMYFCASREDRVAEAFFGQGTRLTVV.

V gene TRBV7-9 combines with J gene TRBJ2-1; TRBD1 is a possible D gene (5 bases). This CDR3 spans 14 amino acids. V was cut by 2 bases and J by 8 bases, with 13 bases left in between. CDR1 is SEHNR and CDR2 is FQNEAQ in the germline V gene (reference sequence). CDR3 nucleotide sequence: TGTGCCAGCAGCTTAAGTTATACAGGTCATGAGCAGTTCTTC. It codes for CASSLSYTGHEQFF.

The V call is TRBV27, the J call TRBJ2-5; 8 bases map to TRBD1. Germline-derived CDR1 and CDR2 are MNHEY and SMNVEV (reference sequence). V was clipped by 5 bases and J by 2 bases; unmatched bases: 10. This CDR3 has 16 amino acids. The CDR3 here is CASSLAYDRGQETQYF. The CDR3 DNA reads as TGTGCCAGCAGTCTCGCCTACGACAGGGGTCAAGAGACCCAGTACTTC.

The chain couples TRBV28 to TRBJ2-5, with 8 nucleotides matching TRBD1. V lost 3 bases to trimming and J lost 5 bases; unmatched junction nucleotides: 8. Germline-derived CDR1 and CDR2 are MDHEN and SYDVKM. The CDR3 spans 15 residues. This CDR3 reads CASSFPDREHETQYF. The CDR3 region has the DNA TGTGCCAGCAGTTTCCCGGACAGGGAGCACGAGACCCAGTACTTC.

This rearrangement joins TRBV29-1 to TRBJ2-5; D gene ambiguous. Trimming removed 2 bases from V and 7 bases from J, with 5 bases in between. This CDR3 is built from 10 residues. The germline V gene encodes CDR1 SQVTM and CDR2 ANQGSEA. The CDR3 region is CSVESGTQYF. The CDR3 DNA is TGCAGCGTTGAATCCGGGACCCAGTACTTC.

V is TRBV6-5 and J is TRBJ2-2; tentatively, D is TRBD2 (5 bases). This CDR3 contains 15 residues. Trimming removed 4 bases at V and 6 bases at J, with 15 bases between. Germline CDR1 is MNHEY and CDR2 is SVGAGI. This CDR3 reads CASSSSGVGSGELFF. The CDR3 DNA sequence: TGTGCCAGCAGTTCCTCCGGGGTAGGGTCCGGGGAGCTGTTTTTT.

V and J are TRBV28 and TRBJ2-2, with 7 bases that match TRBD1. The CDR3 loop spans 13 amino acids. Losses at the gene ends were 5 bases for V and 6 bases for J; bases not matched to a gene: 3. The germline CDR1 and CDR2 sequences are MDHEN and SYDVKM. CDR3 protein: CASSPQGAGELFF. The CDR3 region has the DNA TGTGCCAGCAGTCCCCAGGGGGCCGGGGAGCTGTTTTTT. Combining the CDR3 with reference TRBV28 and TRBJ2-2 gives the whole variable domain DVKVTQSSRYLVKRTGEKVFLECVQDMDHENMFWYRQDPGLGLRLIYFSYDVKMKEKGDIPEGYSVSREKKERFSLILESASTNQTSMYLCASSPQGAGELFFGEGSRLTVL.

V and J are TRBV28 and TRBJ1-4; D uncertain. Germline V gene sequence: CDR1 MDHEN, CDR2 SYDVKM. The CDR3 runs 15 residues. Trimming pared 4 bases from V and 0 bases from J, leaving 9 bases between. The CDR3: CASSSPGTTNEKLFF. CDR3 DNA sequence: TGTGCCAGCAGTTCACCGGGAACAACTAATGAAAAACTGTTTTTT.

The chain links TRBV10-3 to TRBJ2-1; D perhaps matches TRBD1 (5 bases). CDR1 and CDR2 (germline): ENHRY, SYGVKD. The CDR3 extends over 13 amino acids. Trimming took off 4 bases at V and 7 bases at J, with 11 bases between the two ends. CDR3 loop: CAISGYRSNEQFF. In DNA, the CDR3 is TGTGCCATCAGTGGGTACAGGTCAAATGAGCAGTTCTTC.

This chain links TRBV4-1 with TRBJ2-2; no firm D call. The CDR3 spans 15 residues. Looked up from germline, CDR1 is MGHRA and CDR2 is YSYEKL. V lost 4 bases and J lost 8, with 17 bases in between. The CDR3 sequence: CASSPVDSLNGELFF. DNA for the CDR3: TGCGCCAGCAGCCCTGTCGACTCCCTCAATGGGGAGCTGTTTTTT.

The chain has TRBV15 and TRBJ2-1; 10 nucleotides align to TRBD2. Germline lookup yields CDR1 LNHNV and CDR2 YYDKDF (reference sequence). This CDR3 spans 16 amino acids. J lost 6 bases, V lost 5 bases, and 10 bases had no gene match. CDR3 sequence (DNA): TGTGCCACCAGCCCAAGGGGGGCTAGCGGGAGCAATGAGCAGTTCTTC. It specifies CATSPRGASGSNEQFF.

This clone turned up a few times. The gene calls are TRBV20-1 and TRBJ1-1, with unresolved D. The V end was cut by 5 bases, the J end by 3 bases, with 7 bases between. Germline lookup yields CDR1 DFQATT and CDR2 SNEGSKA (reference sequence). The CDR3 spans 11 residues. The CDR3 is CSALADTEAFF. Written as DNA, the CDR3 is TGCAGTGCTCTAGCAGACACTGAAGCTTTCTTT.

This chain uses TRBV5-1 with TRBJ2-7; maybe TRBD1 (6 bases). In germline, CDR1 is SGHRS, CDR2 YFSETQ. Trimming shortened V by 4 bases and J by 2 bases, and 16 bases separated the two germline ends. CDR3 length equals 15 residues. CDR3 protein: CASSPRTANAYEQYF. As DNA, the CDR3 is TGCGCCAGCAGCCCCCGGACAGCTAATGCCTACGAGCAGTACTTC.

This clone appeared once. CDR3 loop: CASSLGQKTINEQYF. CDR3 in DNA: TGTGCCAGCAGTTTGGGACAAAAAACGATCAACGAGCAGTACTTC. V and J are TRBV28 and TRBJ2-7, with a possible D match to TRBD1 (6 bases). Germline V lookup: CDR1 MDHEN, CDR2 SYDVKM. The CDR3 sequence is 15 residues long. Trimming took off 3 bases at V and 5 bases at J, with 17 bases between the two ends.

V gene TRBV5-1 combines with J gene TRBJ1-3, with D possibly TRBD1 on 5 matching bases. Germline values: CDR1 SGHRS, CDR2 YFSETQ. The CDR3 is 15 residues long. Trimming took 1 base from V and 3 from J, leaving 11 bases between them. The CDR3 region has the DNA TGCGCCAGCAGCTTGTGGGGCTTTTTTGGAAACACCATATATTTT. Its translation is CASSLWGFFGNTIYF.

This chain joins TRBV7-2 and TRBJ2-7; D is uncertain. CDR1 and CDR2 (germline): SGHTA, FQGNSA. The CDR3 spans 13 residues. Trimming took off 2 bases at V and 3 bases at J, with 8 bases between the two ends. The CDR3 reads CASSLKASYEQYF. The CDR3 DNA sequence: TGTGCCAGCAGCTTAAAAGCGAGCTACGAGCAGTACTTC.

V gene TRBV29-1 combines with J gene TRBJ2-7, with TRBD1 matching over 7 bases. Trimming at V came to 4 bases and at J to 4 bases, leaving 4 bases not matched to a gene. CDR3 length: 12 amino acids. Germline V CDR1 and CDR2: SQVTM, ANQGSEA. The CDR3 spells CSVAGTDYEQYF. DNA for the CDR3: TGCAGCGTTGCCGGGACAGATTACGAGCAGTACTTC.

Here the CDR3 DNA reads TGTGCCTGGAGTGGAGGGTCACACTGGGGTACGCAGTATTTT. Residues: CAWSGGSHWGTQYF. V and J are TRBV30 and TRBJ2-3, with a possible D match to TRBD2 (5 bases). The CDR3 is made up of 14 amino acids. The V end lost 1 base, the J end lost 8 bases, and 16 bases lay between the germline ends. From germline, CDR1 is GTSNPN and CDR2 SVGIG (reference sequence).

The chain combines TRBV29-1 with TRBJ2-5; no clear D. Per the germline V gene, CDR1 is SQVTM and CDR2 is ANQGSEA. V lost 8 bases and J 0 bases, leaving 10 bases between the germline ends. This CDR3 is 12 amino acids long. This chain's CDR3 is CSSSPDQETQYF. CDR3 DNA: TGCAGCAGTAGCCCGGACCAAGAGACCCAGTACTTC. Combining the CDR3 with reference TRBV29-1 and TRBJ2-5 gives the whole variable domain SAVISQKPSRDICQRGTSLTIQCQVDSQVTMMFWYRQQPGQSLTLIATANQGSEATYESGFVIDKFPISRPNLTFSTLTVSNMSPEDSSIYLCSSSPDQETQYFGPGTRLLVL.

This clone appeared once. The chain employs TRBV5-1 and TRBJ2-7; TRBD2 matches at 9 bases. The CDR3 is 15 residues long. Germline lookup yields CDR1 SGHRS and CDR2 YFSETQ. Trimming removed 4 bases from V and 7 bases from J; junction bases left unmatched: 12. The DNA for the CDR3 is TGCGCCAGCAGCCTCTCGGCGGGAGGGGGTCGAGAGCAGTACTTC. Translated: CASSLSAGGGREQYF.

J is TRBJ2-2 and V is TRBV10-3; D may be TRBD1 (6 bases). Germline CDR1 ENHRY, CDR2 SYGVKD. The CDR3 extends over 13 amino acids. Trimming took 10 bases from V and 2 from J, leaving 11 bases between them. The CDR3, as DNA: TGTGCCAAGACAGGCAATAACACCGGGGAGCTGTTTTTT. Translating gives CAKTGNNTGELFF.

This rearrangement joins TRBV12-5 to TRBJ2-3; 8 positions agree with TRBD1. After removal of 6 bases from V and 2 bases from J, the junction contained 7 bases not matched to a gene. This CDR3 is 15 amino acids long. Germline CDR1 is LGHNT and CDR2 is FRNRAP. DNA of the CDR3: TGTGCTAGTGGACCCGGGACAGGAGTCACAGATACGCAGTATTTT. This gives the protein CASGPGTGVTDTQYF.

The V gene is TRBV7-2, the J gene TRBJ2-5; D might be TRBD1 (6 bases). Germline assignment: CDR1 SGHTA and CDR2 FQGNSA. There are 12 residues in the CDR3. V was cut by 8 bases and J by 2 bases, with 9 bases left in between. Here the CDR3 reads CASGDTQETQYF. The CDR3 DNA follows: TGTGCCAGCGGGGACACACAAGAGACCCAGTACTTC.

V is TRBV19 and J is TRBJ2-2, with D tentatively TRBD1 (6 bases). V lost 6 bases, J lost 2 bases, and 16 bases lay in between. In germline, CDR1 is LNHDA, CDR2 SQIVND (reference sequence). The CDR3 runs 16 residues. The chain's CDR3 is CASRGRGSVNTGELFF. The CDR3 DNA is TGTGCCAGTAGGGGCAGGGGATCCGTTAACACCGGGGAGCTGTTTTTT.

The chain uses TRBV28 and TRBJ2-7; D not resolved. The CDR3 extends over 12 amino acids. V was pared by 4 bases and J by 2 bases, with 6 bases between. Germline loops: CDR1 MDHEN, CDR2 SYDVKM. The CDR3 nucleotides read TGTGCCAGCAGTTCACACGCCTACGAGCAGTACTTC. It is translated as CASSSHAYEQYF.

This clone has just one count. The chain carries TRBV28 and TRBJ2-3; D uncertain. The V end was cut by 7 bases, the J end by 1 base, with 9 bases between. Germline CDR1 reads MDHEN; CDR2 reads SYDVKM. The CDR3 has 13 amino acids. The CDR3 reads CASNRVGTDTQYF. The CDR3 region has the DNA TGTGCCAGCAACCGGGTAGGCACAGATACGCAGTATTTT.